The sequence of this TCR beta chain was determined in a study of spatial heterogeneity in lung cancer. Specified time point: sample taken at primary tumor resection. Frozen PBMC, nontumor lung or tumor provided whole RNA, which was sequenced unsorted. CDR1 and CDR2 (germline): DFQATT, SNEGSKA (reference sequence). The CDR3 is 13 amino acids. J was trimmed by 5 bases and V by 5 bases; bases with no gene match: 3. Study results and caveats: For expanded intratumoral alpha and beta TCRs, counts tracked tumor mutation counts.

By frequency in the sample, this clonotype is medium-sized. Antigen specificity is unknown. TCRdb reprocessed the 5' RACE reads via MiXCR and lists one record per CDR3 protein. The table includes approximately 3,400 distinct CDR3 sequences, roughly 8.6% detected once. The clonotype was recovered from a male donor with early-stage non-small cell lung cancer. This sample comprised lung tumor tissue, obtained at surgery. The chain is built from TRBV20-1 and TRBJ1-5, with 10 nucleotides matching TRBD1. The CDR3 DNA follows: TGCAGTGCTCGACAGGGGGCTTATCAGCCCCAGCATTTT. It is translated as CSARQGAYQPQHF.